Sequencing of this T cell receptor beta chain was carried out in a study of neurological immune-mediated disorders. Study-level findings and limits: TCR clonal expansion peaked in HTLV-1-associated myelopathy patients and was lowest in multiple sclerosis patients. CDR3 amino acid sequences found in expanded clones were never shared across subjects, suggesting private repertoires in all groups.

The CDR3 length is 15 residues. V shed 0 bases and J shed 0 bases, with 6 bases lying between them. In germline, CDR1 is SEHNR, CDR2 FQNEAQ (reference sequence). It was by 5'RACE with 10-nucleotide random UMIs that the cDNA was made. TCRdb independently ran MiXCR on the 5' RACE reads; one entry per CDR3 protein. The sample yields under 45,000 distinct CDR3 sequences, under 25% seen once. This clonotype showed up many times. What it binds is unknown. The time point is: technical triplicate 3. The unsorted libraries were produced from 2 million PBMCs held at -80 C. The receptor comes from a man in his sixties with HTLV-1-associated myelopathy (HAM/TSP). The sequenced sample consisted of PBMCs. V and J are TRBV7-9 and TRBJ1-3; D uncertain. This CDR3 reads CASSLAESSGNTIYF. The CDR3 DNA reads TGTGCCAGCAGCTTAGCGGAGTCCTCTGGAAACACCATATATTTT.